Included here is one T cell receptor (beta chain) sequence, with context. The target of this receptor is not known. Base qualities are missing; no much larger clone stands one base away. Deletion took 5 bases off V and 3 bases off J, with a span of 16 bases between the germline ends. From the germline V gene (reference sequence), CDR1 is MNHEY and CDR2 is SMNVEV. The CDR3 goes from the cysteine to the phenylalanine over 15 residues. Only the CDR3 DNA is retained, 45 bases long and in frame from the first base. The data are from a study of PD-1 blockade in classical Hodgkin lymphoma (dated by TCRdb to 2019 to 2021). Notes on the research overall: Nivolumab dosing was 3 mg/kg intravenously every 2 weeks, continuing until either disease progression or unacceptable toxicity. The study used CyTOF and TCR beta sequencing to define a peripheral blood immune signature of response to PD-1 blockade in classical Hodgkin lymphoma.

The label giving this sample's time point can be read as: cycle 4 day 1 (C4D1), after more than 5 weeks of nivolumab. Relapse after autologous stem cell transplantation had occurred in all trial patients, and cohorts A, B and C were distinguished by prior brentuximab vedotin exposure. A total of over 50 patients with relapsed/refractory classical Hodgkin lymphoma made up the trial cohort, and each patient's best overall response was complete response, partial response or progressive disease. Single-agent nivolumab was administered to trial patients in the multi-cohort phase II CheckMate 205 trial. Best overall response was determined by an independent review committee according to the 2007 International Working Group response criteria. Trial PBMCs were collected immediately before nivolumab initiation (C1D1) and during therapy at cycle 2 day 1 and cycle 4 day 1. After peripheral blood was drawn into 8 mL Vacutainer Cell Preparation Tubes, PBMCs were isolated by centrifugation and then cryopreserved.

What the authors observed across the whole study: Lower diversity was seen in patients whose nivolumab began less than 1 year after ASCT, and these patients were left out of later analyses so that immune reconstitution would not confound the results. The study was limited to a single clinical trial cohort, and causes of repertoire differences, possibly disease activity or prior therapy, remained undefined. Among trial patients, those achieving complete response had baseline diversity similar to that of newly diagnosed patients, while diversity was significantly lower in partial responders and progressors. By C4D1, a significant rise was seen in CD4+ TCR diversity but not in CD8+ TCR diversity (p=0.0027 vs p=0.16), and the rise was most apparent among complete responders (p=0.02). Baseline TCR diversity was reported to be lower in newly diagnosed patients than in healthy donors, and even lower in relapsed/refractory patients.

Genomic DNA was extracted with the Qiagen DNeasy kit from unsorted PBMCs and from negatively selected CD4+ and CD8+ fractions. Amplification of TCR beta CDR3 regions was done by immunoSEQ multiplex PCR with primers that anneal to V and J segments. A synthetic immune receptor repertoire was used to minimize amplification bias, and remaining bias was computationally removed after sequencing. For the original study's pipeline: Custom Python scripts were used to quantify repertoire diversity as the Shannon entropy index. Unsorted, CD4+ and CD8+ repertoires were analyzed separately, except for combined analyses in which CD4+ and CD8+ sequences were merged in silico. A clone counted as expanded when the clone's frequency after treatment rose at least 2-fold relative to C1D1, and clones undetected at baseline were given a pseudocount of 0.5. Singleton clones were defined as clones with 0 or 1 copy at C1D1, and non-singleton clones were defined as clones with 2 or more copies. Clones expanded in unsorted samples were annotated as CD4+, CD8+ or unknown by matching protein sequences in sorted samples from the same patient. Wilcoxon tests on paired samples were used to test changes in diversity from C1D1 to C4D1. Held by TCRdb, this immuneACCESS table contains in-frame sequences only and omits some clones. Under half of the omission traces to an unresolved V gene where checked; the cause of the rest is unknown. V, J and clone size are taken as reported in that table, and D and trimming were inferred from the DNA itself. This sample is represented by 50,000 or so clones; around nine tenths of them were singletons. Approximately 6.8% of the sample lies in the top ten.

The chain uses TRBV27 and TRBJ1-1; possibly the D gene is TRBD1, per 5 matching bases. The specimen comprised peripheral blood mononuclear cells (PBMCs), sampled before the fourth cycle of nivolumab. The TCR was taken from a human donor with classical Hodgkin lymphoma. The DNA sequence is TGTGCCAGCAGTACGATGACCGGAGGGGACACTGAAGCTTTCTTT. This codes for CASSTMTGGDTEAFF.